The 28 T cell receptor beta chains reported below all come from one sample, sequenced in a study of blood T cell repertoires in COVID-19. The protocol was immunoSEQ multiplex PCR, while the TCRdb copy is restricted to in-frame clones and leaves out a portion. The repertoire holds roughly 250,000 clones, roughly 88% seen once, with roughly 1.2% in the top ten. Sequenced input: PBMCs or T cells enriched from blood (not recorded which). Receptors were obtained from a woman between 40 and 55 years old with acute COVID-19.

The chain carries TRBV7-9 and TRBJ1-5; tentatively, D is TRBD1 (6 bases). From germline, CDR1 is SEHNR and CDR2 FQNEAQ (reference sequence). The CDR3 sequence is 14 residues long. The V end lost 4 bases, the J end lost 5 bases, and 12 bases lay between the germline ends. The CDR3 protein is CASSSGQIDQPQHF. CDR3 bases: TGTGCCAGCAGCTCTGGACAGATTGATCAGCCCCAGCATTTT.

The V call is TRBV24-1, the J call TRBJ2-7; TRBD1 matches 7 bases. This CDR3 is built from 13 residues. V gave up 9 bases and J gave up 0 bases; unmatched junction bases: 4. Germline V gives CDR1 KGHDR, CDR2 SFDVKD. CDR3 protein: CATGDSSSYEQYF. The CDR3 DNA is TGTGCCACCGGGGACAGTTCCTCCTACGAGCAGTACTTC.

This clone has only one observation. V and J are TRBV28 and TRBJ1-5; the match to TRBD1 covers 8 bases. The V gene end was trimmed by 6 bases and the J gene end by 0 bases; junction bases not matched to a gene: 4. The CDR3 sequence is 15 residues long. Germline CDR1 and CDR2: MDHEN and SYDVKM. Here the CDR3 reads CASRRTGNSNQPQHF. The CDR3 region has the DNA TGTGCCAGCAGGAGGACAGGGAATAGCAATCAGCCCCAGCATTTT.

The V gene is TRBV14, the J gene TRBJ1-1, with a possible D match to TRBD1 (5 bases). The CDR3 has 14 residues. The ends were cut back, 0 bases at V and 5 bases at J, with 10 bases in the middle. CDR1 is SGHDN, CDR2 FVKESK, per germline. The CDR3 DNA reads as TGTGCCAGCAGCCAAGATTTTGGGGGGACTGAAGCTTTCTTT. Its translation is CASSQDFGGTEAFF.

The rearrangement joins TRBV29-1 to TRBJ1-1; D unresolved. The CDR3 contains 15 residues. The germline gives CDR1 SQVTM, CDR2 ANQGSEA. The V end lost 7 bases, the J end lost 0 bases, and 18 bases lay between the germline ends. The CDR3 DNA is TGCAGCGCTCACCGGCAGTGGGCCATGAACACTGAAGCTTTCTTT. This gives the protein CSAHRQWAMNTEAFF.

The chain uses TRBV30 and TRBJ2-5; D remains unclear. Germline lookup yields CDR1 GTSNPN and CDR2 SVGIG (reference sequence). This CDR3 comprises 12 residues. V lost 4 bases to trimming and J lost 5 bases, with 11 bases between them. CDR3 sequence (DNA): TGTGCCTGGACCATCTGGGCGGAGACCCAGTACTTC. Amino acids: CAWTIWAETQYF. The full variable domain, with the rest looked up from reference TRBV30 and TRBJ2-5, is SQTIHQWPATLVQPVGSPLSLECTVEGTSNPNLYWYRQAAGRGLQLLFYSVGIGQISSEVPQNLSASRPQDRQFILSSKKLLLSDSGFYLCAWTIWAETQYFGPGTRLLVL.

The chain uses TRBV5-1 and TRBJ2-1; D may be TRBD1 (5 bases). V was trimmed by 3 bases and J by 5 bases, leaving 9 bases between them. The CDR3 extends over 13 amino acids. Germline V gene sequence: CDR1 SGHRS, CDR2 YFSETQ. The CDR3 DNA reads as TGCGCCAGCAGCTCGGCAGGGAACAATGAGCAGTTCTTC. This translates into CASSSAGNNEQFF.

The genes are TRBV5-1 and TRBJ2-5, with D maybe TRBD1 (6 bases). V lost 4 bases to trimming and J lost 5 bases, with 9 bases between them. Germline assignment: CDR1 SGHRS and CDR2 YFSETQ. The CDR3 has 12 amino acids. CDR3 DNA: TGCGCCAGCAGCGGGGGCGGCGAGACCCAGTACTTC. Protein sequence: CASSGGGETQYF.

The chain carries TRBV28 and TRBJ1-5; D is possibly TRBD1 (5 bases). Trimming left V 6 bases short and J 6 bases short, with 15 bases between. The germline gives CDR1 MDHEN, CDR2 SYDVKM. This CDR3 is built from 14 residues. This chain's CDR3 is CASSERQGGQPQHF. CDR3 nucleotides: TGTGCCAGCAGCGAGAGGCAGGGAGGTCAGCCCCAGCATTTT.

The rearrangement links TRBV30 to TRBJ2-7; D unresolved. The germline CDR1 and CDR2 sequences are GTSNPN and SVGIG (reference sequence). The V end was cut by 0 bases, the J end by 6 bases, with 12 bases between. This CDR3 contains 13 residues. CDR3 protein: CAWSVTKYSEQYF. The CDR3 bases are TGTGCCTGGAGTGTAACTAAATACTCCGAGCAGTACTTC.

The J gene is TRBJ2-7, the V gene TRBV5-4; 8 bases agree with TRBD1. The germline V gene has CDR1 SGHNT and CDR2 YYREEE (reference sequence). CDR3 size: 14 residues. The V segment lost 3 bases and the J segment 4 bases; nucleotides outside the gene matches: 6. CDR3 region: CASSSWDRTYEQYF. The CDR3 region has the DNA TGTGCCAGCAGCTCCTGGGACAGGACTTACGAGCAGTACTTC.

Concerning this clone itself: Other DNA sequences of this sample code for an identical CDR3. The rearrangement links TRBV19 to TRBJ1-5; no clear D gene. The CDR3 totals 13 residues. Per germline, CDR1 LNHDA and CDR2 SQIVND (reference sequence). The V end lost 3 bases, the J end lost 4 bases, and 7 bases lay between the germline ends. Written as DNA, the CDR3 is TGTGCCAGTAGTATCGGCGGTAATCAGCCCCAGCATTTT. This codes for CASSIGGNQPQHF.

The V and J genes are TRBV28 and TRBJ2-5; TRBD1 aligns across 11 bases. J was trimmed by 5 bases and V by 8 bases; bases with no gene match: 10. Germline CDR1 reads MDHEN; CDR2 reads SYDVKM. The CDR3 contains 15 residues. CDR3: CASQTGQGAGETQYF. The CDR3 coding sequence is TGTGCCAGCCAAACAGGACAGGGGGCAGGGGAGACCCAGTACTTC. Variable domain in full (rest from reference TRBV28 and TRBJ2-5): DVKVTQSSRYLVKRTGEKVFLECVQDMDHENMFWYRQDPGLGLRLIYFSYDVKMKEKGDIPEGYSVSREKKERFSLILESASTNQTSMYLCASQTGQGAGETQYFGPGTRLLVL.

The J gene is TRBJ1-5, the V gene TRBV4-1, with D unclear. This CDR3 is 17 amino acids long. Germline loops: CDR1 MGHRA, CDR2 YSYEKL. Trimming cost V 1 base and J 1 base, with 14 bases left between them. The CDR3: CASSQGQDSGSNQPQHF. In nucleotides, the CDR3 is TGCGCCAGCAGCCAAGGCCAAGACTCCGGGAGCAATCAGCCCCAGCATTTT.

The chain has TRBV9 and TRBJ1-1; D uncertain. The ends were cut back, 4 bases at V and 0 bases at J, with 16 bases in the middle. CDR3 size: 16 residues. CDR1 SGDLS and CDR2 YYNGEE come from the germline V gene. The CDR3 DNA reads as TGTGCCAGCAGCCCGAGGGAGATTCAGTTGAACACTGAAGCTTTCTTT. Residues: CASSPREIQLNTEAFF.

V usage is TRBV4-1 and J usage is TRBJ2-1; TRBD2 aligns across 15 bases. Germline assignment: CDR1 MGHRA and CDR2 YSYEKL. This CDR3 is 17 amino acids long. Unmatched junction bases numbered 11, after V lost 4 bases and J lost 10 bases. The CDR3 spells CASSLRGLAGGVEEQFF. CDR3 DNA sequence: TGCGCCAGCAGCCTTAGGGGACTAGCGGGAGGCGTGGAGGAGCAGTTCTTC.

V is TRBV28 and J is TRBJ2-7; TRBD1 agrees at 7 bases. Germline loops: CDR1 MDHEN, CDR2 SYDVKM. This CDR3 is 12 amino acids long. Losses at the gene ends were 10 bases for V and 3 bases for J; bases not matched to a gene: 6. Here the CDR3 reads CATGTANYEQYV. The CDR3 nucleotides read TGTGCCACCGGGACAGCCAACTACGAGCAGTACGTC.

The chain combines TRBV24-1 with TRBJ1-4; no definite D call. V was shortened by 4 bases and J by 7 bases, with 15 bases between the two germline ends. This CDR3 comprises 15 residues. Germline lookup yields CDR1 KGHDR and CDR2 SFDVKD. The CDR3 DNA is TGTGCCACCAGTGACTCGCGGGGTGGGAGTGAAAAACTGTTTTTT. It encodes CATSDSRGGSEKLFF.

The chain is built from TRBV10-3 and TRBJ1-1; 7 bases are a match to TRBD1. CDR1 and CDR2 (germline): ENHRY, SYGVKD. V lost 4 bases and J lost 1; bases outside the gene matches: 3. The CDR3 runs 14 residues. Here the CDR3 reads CAISAGQKNTEAFF. CDR3 coding DNA: TGTGCCATCAGTGCGGGACAGAAGAACACTGAAGCTTTCTTT.

Notes on this clone: At the DNA level, this CDR3 is encoded by other sequences in the same sample as well. This sequence joins TRBV5-1 and TRBJ2-7, with 7 bases aligning to TRBD2. The germline V gene encodes CDR1 SGHRS and CDR2 YFSETQ. V was pared by 0 bases and J by 2 bases, with 5 bases of the junction left unmatched. This CDR3 is 15 amino acids long. The CDR3 DNA is TGCGCCAGCAGCTTGGCGGCGGGAGTGACCTACGAGCAGTACTTC. Translating it yields CASSLAAGVTYEQYF.

The chain uses TRBV18 and TRBJ1-1; D gene ambiguous. Looked up from germline, CDR1 is KGHSH and CDR2 is LQKENI. The CDR3 length is 15 residues. The germline V and J ends were trimmed by 5 bases and 5 bases, with 18 bases remaining between them. CDR3 bases: TGTGCCAGCTCAATAGAACTCGGGGTCGAGACTGAAGCTTTCTTT. It is translated as CASSIELGVETEAFF.

This chain joins TRBV5-1 and TRBJ1-2; 7 bases are shared with TRBD1. Per the germline V gene, CDR1 is SGHRS and CDR2 is YFSETQ. V shed 0 bases, J shed 7 bases, and the junction held 21 bases outside the gene matches. The CDR3 covers 19 residues. CDR3 coding DNA: TGCGCCAGCAGCTTGGCCGGACGTTCCGGGACAGCGTCCCTAGGTGGCTACACCTTC. Protein product: CASSLAGRSGTASLGGYTF.

The J gene is TRBJ1-3, the V gene TRBV3-1 (or the pseudogene TRBV3-2); D is unclear. The germline CDR1 and CDR2 sequences are LGHDT and YNNKEL (reference sequence). CDR3 length equals 17 residues. V gave up 0 bases and J gave up 0 bases, with 12 bases separating them. CDR3 region: CASSQDLRRGSGNTIYF. CDR3 sequence (DNA): TGTGCCAGCAGCCAAGATCTAAGGCGAGGCTCTGGAAACACCATATATTTT.

The chain links TRBV18 to TRBJ1-6; the D is unclear. The germline V gene encodes CDR1 KGHSH and CDR2 LQKENI. Trimming took off 5 bases at V and 6 bases at J, with 14 bases between the two ends. This CDR3 region has 15 residues. The CDR3, as DNA: TGTGCCAGCTCAACGGTGGAGGGAGGTAATTCACCCCTCCACTTT. Translation: CASSTVEGGNSPLHF.

The chain combines TRBV30 with TRBJ1-2; 8 positions agree with TRBD1. Germline V lookup: CDR1 GTSNPN, CDR2 SVGIG (reference sequence). V shed 4 bases, J shed 8 bases, and the junction held 6 bases outside the gene matches. This CDR3 has 12 residues. The CDR3 spells CAWNTGGWGYTF. The CDR3 DNA sequence: TGTGCCTGGAACACAGGGGGTTGGGGCTACACCTTC.

The chain joins TRBV19 to TRBJ1-2, with TRBD1 matching over 8 bases. This CDR3 spans 13 amino acids. The V segment lost 5 bases and the J segment 8 bases; nucleotides outside the gene matches: 7. In germline, CDR1 is LNHDA, CDR2 SQIVND (reference sequence). CDR3 region: CASSPQGARGYTF. CDR3 bases: TGTGCCAGTAGTCCCCAGGGGGCGCGCGGCTACACCTTC.

This clone showed up just once. The chain joins TRBV12-5 to TRBJ2-2; possible D gene TRBD2, 5 bases. Germline-derived CDR1 and CDR2 are LGHNT and FRNRAP. This CDR3 is 17 amino acids long. V was pared by 3 bases and J by 0 bases, with 14 bases between. CDR3 region: CASGFFQLETNTGELFF. In DNA, the CDR3 is TGTGCTAGTGGTTTTTTCCAACTAGAGACGAACACCGGGGAGCTGTTTTTT.

The chain is built from TRBV18 and TRBJ1-6, with TRBD1 matching 7 bases. V was pared by 2 bases and J by 6 bases, with 4 bases of the junction left unmatched. Germline lookup yields CDR1 KGHSH and CDR2 LQKENI. This CDR3 contains 15 residues. CDR3 sequence: CASSPIWDSNSPLHF. For the CDR3, the DNA is TGTGCCAGCTCACCAATCTGGGACAGTAATTCACCCCTCCACTTT.